Listed here is a single T cell receptor beta chain. The antigen remains unidentified. This specimen belongs to a study of cytomegalovirus exposure and HLA in healthy donors. Background on the study: In a previous analysis, around 120 million unique TCR beta sequences were found from some 200 million T cells.

The CDR3 sequence is 17 residues long. V lost 4 bases to trimming and J lost 1 base; unmatched junction nucleotides: 4. CDR1 and CDR2 (germline): SEHNR, FQNEAQ (reference sequence). Primers for the PCR totalled 60 Vbeta and 13 Jbeta. Generated by immunoSEQ multiplex PCR, the TCRdb table keeps only in-frame clones and is missing some. The sample yields about 140,000 clones, 61% seen once. Study-level points and caveats: HLA allele associations emerged for around 15,000 TCR beta sequences in a later analysis, at 0.05 false discovery rate.

This receptor was taken from a male donor in good health and CMV-seronegative. The source material was PBMCs. The V call is TRBV7-9, the J call TRBJ2-3; 14 positions match TRBD2. The CDR3 here is CASSSGLAGGRTDTQYF. For the CDR3, the DNA is TGTGCCAGCAGCTCAGGACTAGCGGGGGGTCGCACAGATACGCAGTATTTT.